The TCR beta chain described here comes from a study of cytomegalovirus exposure and HLA in healthy donors. Overall study context: From about 180 million T cells, an earlier analysis saw 110 million or so unique TCR beta sequences. Drawn from HLA-typed donors, about 85 million unique TCRs were held in an early data release. General study points: Trimming of TCR beta V- and J-genes showed a link, identified in a later analysis, to a missense DCLRE1C variant. Later analysis revealed greater clonal expansion in HLA-associated TCR beta chains than in equally common others.

As for this clone: The antigen is undetermined.

The PCR made use of 60 Vbeta and 13 Jbeta primers. Assay: immunoSEQ multiplex PCR; the TCRdb copy retains only in-frame clones and omits some. The sample includes about 96,000 clones, roughly 80% seen only once; the top ten take roughly 6.6%. Sequencing was done on a sample of PBMCs. The source is a man aged 45-65 years in good health and CMV-seropositive.

The CDR3 loop reads CAISLDQTGDTQYF. CDR3 in DNA: TGTGCCATCAGCCTAGACCAGACAGGGGATACGCAGTATTTT. The rearrangement links TRBV10-3 to TRBJ2-3, with 7 positions matching TRBD1. The CDR3 extends over 14 amino acids. V gave up 6 bases and J gave up 6 bases; unmatched junction bases: 9. The germline gives CDR1 ENHRY, CDR2 SYGVKD.